By share, the clone carrying this T cell receptor delta chain counts as medium-sized. Germline V CDR1 and CDR2: GEAIGNYY, EKD. V lost 0 bases and J lost 2, with 9 bases in between. The CDR3 sequence is 14 residues long. This record belongs to a study of gamma-delta T cells after stem cell transplantation. TCRdb re-called the RT-PCR reads via CATT. The sample lists 1,500 to 2,000 delta-chain clones, around 21% occurring once. The sequenced sample was gamma-delta T cells. The chain has TRDV2 and TRDJ1; a weak D match, TRDD3 (6 bases). The clonotype originates from a human donor. It is not recorded whose cells these are; they may come from a transplant donor. Written as DNA, the CDR3 is TGTGCCTGTGACACCGTACTGGGAACCGATAAACTCATCTTT. Residues: CACDTVLGTDKLIF.